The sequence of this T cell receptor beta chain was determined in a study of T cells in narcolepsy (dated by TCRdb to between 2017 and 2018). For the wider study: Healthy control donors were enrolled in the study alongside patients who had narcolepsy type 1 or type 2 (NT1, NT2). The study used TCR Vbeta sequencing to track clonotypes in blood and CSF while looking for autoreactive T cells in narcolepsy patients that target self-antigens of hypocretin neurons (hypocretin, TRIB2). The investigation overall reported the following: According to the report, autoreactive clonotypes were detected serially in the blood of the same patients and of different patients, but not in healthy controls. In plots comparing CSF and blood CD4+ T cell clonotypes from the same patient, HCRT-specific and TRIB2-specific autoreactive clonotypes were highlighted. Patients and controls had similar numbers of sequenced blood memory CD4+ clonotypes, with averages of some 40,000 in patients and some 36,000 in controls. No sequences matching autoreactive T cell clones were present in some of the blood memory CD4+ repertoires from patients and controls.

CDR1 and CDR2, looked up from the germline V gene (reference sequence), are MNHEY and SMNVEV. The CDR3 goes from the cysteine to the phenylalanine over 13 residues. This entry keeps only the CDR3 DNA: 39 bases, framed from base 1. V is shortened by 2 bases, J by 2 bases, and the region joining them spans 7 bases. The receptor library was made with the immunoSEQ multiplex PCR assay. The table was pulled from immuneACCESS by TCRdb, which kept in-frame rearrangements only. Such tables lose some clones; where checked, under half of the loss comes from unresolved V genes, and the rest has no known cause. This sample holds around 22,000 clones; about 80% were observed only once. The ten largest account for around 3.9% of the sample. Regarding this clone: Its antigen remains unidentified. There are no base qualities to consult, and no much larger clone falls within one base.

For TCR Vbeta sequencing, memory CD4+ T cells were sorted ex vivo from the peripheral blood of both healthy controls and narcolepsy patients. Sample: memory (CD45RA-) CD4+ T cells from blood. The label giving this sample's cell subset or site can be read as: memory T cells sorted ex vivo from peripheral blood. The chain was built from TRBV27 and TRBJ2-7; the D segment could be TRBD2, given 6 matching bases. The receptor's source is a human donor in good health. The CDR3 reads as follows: CASSLAGPYEQYF. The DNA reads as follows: TGTGCCAGCAGTTTAGCGGGGCCCTACGAGCAGTACTTC.